This section outlines one TCR beta chain sequence together with its context. This specimen belongs to a study of sequential checkpoint blockade in melanoma. The treatment was: randomized to nivolumab then ipilimumab (arm A) or the reverse (arm B). Sequencing used immunoSEQ multiplex PCR; TCRdb keeps in-frame clones, though not all of them. Of around 20,000 clones in the sample, 45% to 65% were seen once. The ends lost 3 bases at V and 4 bases at J; junction bases unmatched: 6. The CDR3 consists of 15 residues. Germline V lookup: CDR1 SGDLS, CDR2 YYNGEE. This TCR was recovered from a human donor with melanoma. This material consisted of CD8+ T cells sorted from blood (inferred from file names), taken from a patient given nivolumab and ipilimumab in sequence. The V gene is TRBV9, the J gene TRBJ2-1; 8 bases align to TRBD2. CDR3 residues: CASSAPGLVYNEQFF. For the CDR3, the DNA is TGTGCCAGCAGCGCACCGGGACTAGTTTACAATGAGCAGTTCTTC.